This record looks at one T cell receptor (beta chain) sequence and its context. These data come from a study of blood T cell repertoires in COVID-19. As for the study in general: In each case, the material was cDNA or gDNA derived from T cells, B-cell-depleted T cells, or PBMCs.

Here immunoSEQ multiplex PCR was the method, and the copy in TCRdb shows in-frame clones only, minus some. There are 190,000 or so clones in the sample; approximately 87% occur only once, and 0.8% to 1% lies in the top ten. In germline, CDR1 is MGHDK, CDR2 SYGVNS. This CDR3 is built from 14 residues. Losses at the gene ends were 5 bases for V and 2 bases for J; bases not matched to a gene: 4. Sequencing input: peripheral blood. The chain has TRBV25-1 and TRBJ2-3, with TRBD2 matching 7 bases. The receptor was isolated from a young woman who had recovered from COVID-19. The CDR3 protein is CASSTGTNTDTQYF. In DNA form, the CDR3 reads TGTGCCAGCAGTACCGGGACTAACACAGATACGCAGTATTTT.